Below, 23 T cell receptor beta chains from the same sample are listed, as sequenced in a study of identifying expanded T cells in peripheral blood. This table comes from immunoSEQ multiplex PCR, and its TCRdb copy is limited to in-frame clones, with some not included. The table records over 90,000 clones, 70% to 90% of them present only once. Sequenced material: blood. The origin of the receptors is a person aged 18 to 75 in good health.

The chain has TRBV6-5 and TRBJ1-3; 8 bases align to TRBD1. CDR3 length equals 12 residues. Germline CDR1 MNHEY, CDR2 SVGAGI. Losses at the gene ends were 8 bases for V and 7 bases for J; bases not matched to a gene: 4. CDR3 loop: CASRTGWNTIYF. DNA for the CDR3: TGTGCCAGCCGGACAGGGTGGAACACCATATATTTT.

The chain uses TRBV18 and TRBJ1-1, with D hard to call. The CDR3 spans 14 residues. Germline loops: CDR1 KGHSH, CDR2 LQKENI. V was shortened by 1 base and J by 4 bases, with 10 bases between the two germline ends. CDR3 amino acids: CASSPLPEGTEAFF. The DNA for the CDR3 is TGTGCCAGCTCACCACTCCCGGAGGGCACTGAAGCTTTCTTT.

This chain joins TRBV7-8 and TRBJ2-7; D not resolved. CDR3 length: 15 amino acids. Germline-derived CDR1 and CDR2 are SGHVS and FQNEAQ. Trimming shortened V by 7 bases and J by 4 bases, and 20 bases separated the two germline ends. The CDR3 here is CASTPGRRQSYEQYF. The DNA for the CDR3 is TGTGCCAGCACCCCCGGTCGCCGACAATCATACGAGCAGTACTTC. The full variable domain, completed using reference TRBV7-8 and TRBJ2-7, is GAGVSQSPRYKVAKRGQDVALRCDPISGHVSLFWYQQALGQGPEFLTYFQNEAQLDKSGLPSDRFFAERPEGSVSTLKIQRTQQEDSAVYLCASTPGRRQSYEQYFGPGTRLTVT.

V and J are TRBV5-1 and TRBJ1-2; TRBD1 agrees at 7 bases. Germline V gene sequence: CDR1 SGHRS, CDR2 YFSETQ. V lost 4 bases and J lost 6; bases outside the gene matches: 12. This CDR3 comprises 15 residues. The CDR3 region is CASSPSGGGADGYTF. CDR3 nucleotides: TGCGCCAGCAGCCCATCAGGGGGGGGCGCGGATGGCTACACCTTC.

DNA of the CDR3: TGTGCCAGCAGCTTAAGGTTTAACAGGGGGATTCAGCCCCAGCATTTT. Encoded protein: CASSLRFNRGIQPQHF. This chain joins TRBV7-2 and TRBJ1-5; the match to TRBD1 covers 8 bases. CDR1 SGHTA and CDR2 FQGNSA come from the germline V gene. V lost 2 bases and J lost 6; bases outside the gene matches: 9. The CDR3 has 16 residues.

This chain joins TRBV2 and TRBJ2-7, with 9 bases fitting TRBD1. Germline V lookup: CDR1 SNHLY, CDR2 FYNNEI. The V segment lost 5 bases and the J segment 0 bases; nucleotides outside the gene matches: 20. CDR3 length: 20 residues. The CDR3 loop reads CASSFPGQGMGKQSSYEQYF. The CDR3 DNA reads TGTGCCAGCAGTTTCCCGGGACAGGGAATGGGCAAGCAGAGCTCCTACGAGCAGTACTTC.

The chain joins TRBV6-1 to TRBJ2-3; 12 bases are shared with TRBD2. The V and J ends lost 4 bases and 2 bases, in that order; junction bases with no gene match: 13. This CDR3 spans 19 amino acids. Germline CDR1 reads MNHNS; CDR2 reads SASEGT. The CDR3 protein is CASSGSKSLAGGITDTQYF. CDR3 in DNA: TGTGCCAGCAGTGGGTCTAAGTCACTAGCGGGGGGCATCACAGATACGCAGTATTTT.

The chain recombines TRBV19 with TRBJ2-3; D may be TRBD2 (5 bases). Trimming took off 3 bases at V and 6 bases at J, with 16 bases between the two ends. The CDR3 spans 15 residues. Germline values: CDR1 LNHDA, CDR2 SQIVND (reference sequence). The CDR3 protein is CASSIRFRGFDTQYF. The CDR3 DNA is TGTGCCAGTAGTATTAGGTTTAGAGGGTTTGATACGCAGTATTTT.

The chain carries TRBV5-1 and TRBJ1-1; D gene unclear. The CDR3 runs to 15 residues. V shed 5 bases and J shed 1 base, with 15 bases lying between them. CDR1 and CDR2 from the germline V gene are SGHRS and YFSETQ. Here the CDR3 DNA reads TGCGCCAGCAGGTCTGACAAAGGCTCGAACACTGAAGCTTTCTTT. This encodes CASRSDKGSNTEAFF.

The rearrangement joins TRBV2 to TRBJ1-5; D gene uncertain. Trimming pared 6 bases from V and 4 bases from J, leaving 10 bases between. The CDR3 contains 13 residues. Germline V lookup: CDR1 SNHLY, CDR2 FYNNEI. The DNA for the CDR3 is TGTGCCAGCAGGTCGACGGGGAATCAGCCCCAGCATTTT. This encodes CASRSTGNQPQHF.

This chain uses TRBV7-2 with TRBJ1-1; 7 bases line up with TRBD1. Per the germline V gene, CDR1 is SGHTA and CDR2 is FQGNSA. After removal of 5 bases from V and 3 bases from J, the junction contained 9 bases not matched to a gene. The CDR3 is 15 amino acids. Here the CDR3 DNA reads TGTGCCAGCAGCCTCCAGGACAGGCGGGACACTGAAGCTTTCTTT. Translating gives CASSLQDRRDTEAFF.

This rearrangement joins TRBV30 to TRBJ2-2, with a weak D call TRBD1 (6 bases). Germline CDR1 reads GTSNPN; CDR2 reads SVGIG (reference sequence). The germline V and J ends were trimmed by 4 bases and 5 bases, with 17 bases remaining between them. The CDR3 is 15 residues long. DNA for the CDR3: TGTGCCTGGAAATTGGGAACAGGGTGGACCGGGGAGCTGTTTTTT. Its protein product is CAWKLGTGWTGELFF.

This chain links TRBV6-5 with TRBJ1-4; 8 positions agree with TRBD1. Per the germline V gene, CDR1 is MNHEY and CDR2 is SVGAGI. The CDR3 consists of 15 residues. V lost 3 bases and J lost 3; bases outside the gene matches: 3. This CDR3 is CASSYSQGANEKLFF. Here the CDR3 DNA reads TGTGCCAGCAGTTATTCACAGGGGGCTAATGAAAAACTGTTTTTT.

The CDR3 coding sequence is TGTGCCAGCAGTGTGCAATGGCCCTATGGCTACACCTTC. Its translation: CASSVQWPYGYTF. The rearrangement uses TRBV2 and TRBJ1-2; D unresolved. Germline CDR1 SNHLY, CDR2 FYNNEI. This CDR3 is built from 13 residues. V was clipped by 4 bases and J by 4 bases, with 10 bases between them.

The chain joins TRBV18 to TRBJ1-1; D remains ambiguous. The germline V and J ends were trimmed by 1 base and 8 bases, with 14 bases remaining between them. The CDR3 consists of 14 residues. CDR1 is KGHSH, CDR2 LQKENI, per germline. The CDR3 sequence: CASSPRDGVWEAFF. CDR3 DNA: TGTGCCAGCTCACCACGTGACGGCGTCTGGGAAGCTTTCTTT.

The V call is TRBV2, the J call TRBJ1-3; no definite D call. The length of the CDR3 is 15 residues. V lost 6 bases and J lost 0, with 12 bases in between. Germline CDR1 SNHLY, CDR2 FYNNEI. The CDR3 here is CASRKDLPSGNTIYF. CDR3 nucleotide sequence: TGTGCCAGCAGGAAGGACCTACCCTCTGGAAACACCATATATTTT.

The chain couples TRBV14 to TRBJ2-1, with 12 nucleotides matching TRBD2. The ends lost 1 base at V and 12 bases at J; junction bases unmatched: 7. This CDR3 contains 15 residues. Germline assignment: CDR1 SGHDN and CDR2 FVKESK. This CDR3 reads CASSQVLAGGLAQFF. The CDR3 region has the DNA TGTGCCAGCAGCCAAGTCCTAGCGGGGGGGTTGGCGCAGTTCTTC.

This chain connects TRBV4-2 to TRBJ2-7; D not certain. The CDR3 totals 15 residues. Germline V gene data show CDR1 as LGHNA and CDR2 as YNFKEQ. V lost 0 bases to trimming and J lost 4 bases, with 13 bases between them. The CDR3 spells CASSQDLQILYEQYF. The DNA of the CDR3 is TGTGCCAGCAGCCAAGATTTGCAGATCCTTTACGAGCAGTACTTC.

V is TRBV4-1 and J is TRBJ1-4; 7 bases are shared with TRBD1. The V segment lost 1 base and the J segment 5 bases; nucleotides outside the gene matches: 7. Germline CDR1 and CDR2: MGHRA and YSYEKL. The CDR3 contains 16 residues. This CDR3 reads CASSQVGGQRNEKLFF. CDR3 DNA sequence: TGCGCCAGCAGCCAAGTGGGGGGACAGAGAAATGAAAAACTGTTTTTT.

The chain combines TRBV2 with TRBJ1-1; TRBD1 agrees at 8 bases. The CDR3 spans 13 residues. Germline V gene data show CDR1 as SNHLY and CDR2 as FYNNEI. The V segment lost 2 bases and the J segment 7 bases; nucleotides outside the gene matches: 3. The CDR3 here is CASSESRGLEAFF. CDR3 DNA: TGTGCCAGCAGTGAAAGCAGGGGGCTTGAAGCTTTCTTT.

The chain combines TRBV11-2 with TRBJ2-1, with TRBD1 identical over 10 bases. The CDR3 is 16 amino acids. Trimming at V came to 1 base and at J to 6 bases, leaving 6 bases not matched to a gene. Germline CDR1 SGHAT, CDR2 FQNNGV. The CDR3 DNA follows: TGTGCCAGCAGCTTAGTTGGGGGACAGGGGTCCAATGAGCAGTTCTTC. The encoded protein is CASSLVGGQGSNEQFF.

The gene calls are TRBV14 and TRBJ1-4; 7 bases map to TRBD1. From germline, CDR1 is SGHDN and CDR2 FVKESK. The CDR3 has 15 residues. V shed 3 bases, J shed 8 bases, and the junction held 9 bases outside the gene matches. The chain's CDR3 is CASSQLTGFKEKLFF. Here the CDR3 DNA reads TGTGCCAGCAGCCAGCTGACAGGGTTTAAGGAAAAACTGTTTTTT.

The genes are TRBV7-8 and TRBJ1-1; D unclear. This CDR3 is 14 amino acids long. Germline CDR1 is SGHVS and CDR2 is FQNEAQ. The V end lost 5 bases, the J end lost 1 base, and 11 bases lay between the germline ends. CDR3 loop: CASSPFQPNTEAFF. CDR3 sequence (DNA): TGTGCCAGCAGCCCTTTTCAGCCGAACACTGAAGCTTTCTTT.